This entry features one TCR beta chain sequence. Its antigen target is currently unknown. No base quality information exists; no much larger clone differs at one position. Based on the germline V gene (reference sequence), the CDR1 and CDR2 sequences are MNHNY and SVGAGI. Trimming takes 7 bases from V and 2 bases from J, and the germline ends sit 15 bases apart. The CDR3 starts with the cysteine, ends with the phenylalanine, and has 14 residues. The DNA shown is the 42-base CDR3, in frame from base 1. The data are from a study of OX40 agonist ivuxolimab in advanced cancers. Describing the broader study: Ivuxolimab was an agonistic, fully human IgG2 monoclonal antibody directed against OX40 (CD134), a costimulatory receptor. Intravenous ivuxolimab was administered to patients every 2 weeks at six dose levels: 0.01, 0.1, 0.3, 1.5, 3 and 10 mg/kg. Among the 52 dose-escalation patients, some 20 had hepatocellular carcinoma, approximately 15 melanoma, 9 renal cell carcinoma and 9 head and neck cancer. In the dose-escalation cohort, around four fifths of patients were male, and the mean age was around 60 years, with a range of about 23 to 90. Patients were allowed to have had prior anti-PD-1, anti-PD-L1 or anti-CTLA-4 therapy, and 40% of the dose-escalation patients had been treated with checkpoint inhibitors. Partial responses occurred in three dose-escalation patients: two with cutaneous melanoma and one with hepatocellular carcinoma. The point of sequencing TCRbeta in the periphery was to test whether ivuxolimab changed TCR sequence diversity and drove clonal T-cell expansion. The paper covers the monotherapy dose-escalation part of the phase I ivuxolimab trial, which included N ≈ 50 patients.

To sequence the TCRbeta CDR3 region, genomic DNA was isolated from the sorted cells. The immunoSEQ Assay was used for sequencing of TCRbeta CDR3 regions. TCRdb took over this immuneACCESS table, retaining in-frame rearrangements with V and J assigned. Such tables are incomplete; in checked studies, under half of the missing clones stem from an unresolved V gene, and the remainder is unexplained. Recorded for this sample are about 43,000 clones; around three quarters of them occurred a single time. The ten largest clones add up to around 4.2% of the sample. Paper-wide results and their limitations: Low levels of normalized T-cell clonal expansion were also shown by some nonresponding patients. In the 0.1-3.0 mg/kg groups, partial responders had among the lowest normalized peripheral clonal expansion, particularly in CD8+ T cells. On average, CD8+ T cells showed more expanded clones than CD4+ T cells after ivuxolimab. The antigen specificity of the clonally expanded peripheral T cells was not determined. At doses of 0.1 to 3.0 mg/kg, clonal expansion of both CD4+ and CD8+ T cells in blood was seen between baseline and week 6.

Patients with autoimmune disease history or receiving systemic immunosuppression were excluded from the trial. Peripheral blood for TCR sequencing was collected from all dose cohorts at baseline, on cycle 4 day 1, and on cycle 7 day 1. The samples were taken from a phase I, first-in-human, multicenter, open-label dose-escalation trial of ivuxolimab. Adults with locally advanced or metastatic melanoma, renal cell, hepatocellular, or head and neck squamous cell carcinoma were enrolled in the trial. Before TCR sequencing, CD4+ T cells and CD8+ T cells were sorted from peripheral blood as separate populations.

Sequencing was performed on CD4+ or CD8+ T cells sorted from blood, taken in a trial of the OX40 agonist ivuxolimab. This receptor was identified in an adult with an advanced solid tumor such as melanoma, head and neck, liver or kidney cancer. In this chain, TRBV6-6 is recombined with TRBJ2-7; the D gene is possibly TRBD2, with 5 bases matching. For the CDR3, the sequence is CASNRRRETYEQYF. The sequenced DNA: TGTGCCAGCAATAGGAGACGGGAAACCTACGAGCAGTACTTC.